This T cell receptor (beta chain) was obtained from a study of response to subunit inactivated influenza vaccine. The CDR3 contains 15 residues. Germline-derived CDR1 and CDR2 are SGHTA and FQGNSA. J lost 6 bases, V lost 5 bases, and 4 bases had no gene match. TCRdb redid the calling of the RT-PCR reads with MiXCR, one entry per CDR3 protein. The sample records around 490,000 distinct CDR3 sequences, approximately 7.1% being singletons. The sequencing used PBMCs from blood, collected 23 months after vaccination. J is TRBJ2-1 and V is TRBV7-2; 13 bases align to TRBD2. This clonotype originated in a man between 50 and 75 years old who received an inactivated influenza vaccine. The chain's CDR3 is CASSGTSGIRNEQFF. CDR3 DNA: TGTGCCAGCAGCGGGACTAGCGGGATACGCAATGAGCAGTTCTTC.